These 23 T cell receptor beta chains came from one sample sequenced in a study of cytomegalovirus exposure and HLA in healthy donors. Using immunoSEQ multiplex PCR, the repertoire was profiled, and TCRdb retains in-frame clones only, with some absent. Of about 330,000 clones listed, 86% were seen once; the top ten hold around 0.8%. The specimen was PBMCs. The receptors originated from a woman aged 18-30 years in good health and CMV-seronegative.

This clone was observed once. The chain recombines TRBV7-9 with TRBJ2-7; TRBD2 matches at 10 bases. The V and J ends lost 1 base and 2 bases, in that order; junction bases with no gene match: 5. Germline V gives CDR1 SEHNR, CDR2 FQNEAQ (reference sequence). This CDR3 comprises 16 residues. CDR3 in DNA: TGTGCCAGCAGCTTAGGGGCTAGCGGGAGTGCCTACGAGCAGTACTTC. Residues: CASSLGASGSAYEQYF.

The chain combines TRBV4-2 with TRBJ2-7, with a possible D match to TRBD2 (7 bases). The length of the CDR3 is 17 residues. Trimming took off 3 bases at V and 4 bases at J, with 22 bases between the two ends. Germline CDR1 LGHNA, CDR2 YNFKEQ. The CDR3 is CASSHRGGGSGGYEQYF. The CDR3 DNA reads as TGTGCCAGCAGCCACCGAGGGGGAGGGAGCGGCGGATACGAGCAGTACTTC.

This clone was observed a few times. V usage is TRBV2 and J usage is TRBJ2-7, with D possibly TRBD1 on 6 matching bases. Per germline, CDR1 SNHLY and CDR2 FYNNEI. V was cut by 3 bases and J by 1 base, with 10 bases left in between. The CDR3 contains 14 residues. The CDR3 DNA follows: TGTGCCAGCAGTGAGACAGGCGGATCCTACGAGCAGTACTTC. This codes for CASSETGGSYEQYF.

The chain has TRBV29-1 and TRBJ2-5; 8 positions agree with TRBD2. J gave up 0 bases and V 5 bases, and 8 bases lay outside the gene matches. From germline, CDR1 is SQVTM and CDR2 ANQGSEA. There are 15 residues in the CDR3. In DNA form, the CDR3 reads TGCAGCGTTCGGGGGGGTTGGACTAACCAAGAGACCCAGTACTTC. Amino acids: CSVRGGWTNQETQYF.

This rearrangement joins TRBV5-1 to TRBJ2-5; D is unclear. Trimming pared 5 bases from V and 4 bases from J, leaving 24 bases between. CDR3 length: 17 residues. The germline gives CDR1 SGHRS, CDR2 YFSETQ. For the CDR3, the DNA is TGCGCCAGCAGTTCTCCCGCTGGCCCATACCCCGTAGAGACCCAGTACTTC. Amino acids: CASSSPAGPYPVETQYF.

As DNA, the CDR3 is TGTGCCAGCTCACCAACGTCCAGTAACAATCAGCCCCAGCATTTT. Amino acid sequence: CASSPTSSNNQPQHF. The genes are TRBV18 and TRBJ1-5; D unclear. The CDR3 loop spans 15 amino acids. V was trimmed by 2 bases and J by 3 bases, leaving 11 bases between them. CDR1 and CDR2 from the germline V gene are KGHSH and LQKENI.

The rearrangement joins TRBV4-2 to TRBJ2-5, with 7 bases matching TRBD1. Unmatched junction bases numbered 8, after V lost 1 base and J lost 3 bases. There are 16 residues in the CDR3. Germline values: CDR1 LGHNA, CDR2 YNFKEQ. CDR3 protein: CASSQAEGAGEETQYF. The CDR3 DNA sequence: TGTGCCAGCAGCCAAGCAGAGGGGGCAGGGGAAGAGACCCAGTACTTC.

This chain links TRBV7-2 with TRBJ2-7, with 8 positions matching TRBD2. This CDR3 has 16 residues. Trimming took 3 bases from V and 3 from J; bases not matched to a gene: 10. Germline values: CDR1 SGHTA, CDR2 FQGNSA. The CDR3 spells CASSFGGTSGLYEQYF. CDR3 coding DNA: TGTGCCAGCAGCTTCGGCGGAACTAGCGGTCTCTACGAGCAGTACTTC.

The CDR3 DNA follows: TGTGCCAGCAGCGATGGATCGGGGGGGACCCAGTACTTC. It codes for CASSDGSGGTQYF. This chain connects TRBV14 to TRBJ2-5, with 7 bases fitting TRBD2. Germline CDR1 reads SGHDN; CDR2 reads FVKESK. V was clipped by 5 bases and J by 7 bases; unmatched bases: 7. The CDR3 sequence is 13 residues long.

This chain uses TRBV10-3 with TRBJ2-7; 8 bases are a match to TRBD2. Germline CDR1 and CDR2: ENHRY and SYGVKD. The CDR3 contains 13 residues. The trim removed 10 bases at V and 2 bases at J, leaving 7 bases unmatched. The CDR3 sequence: CATVAGPAYEQYF. The CDR3 DNA sequence: TGTGCCACCGTAGCGGGGCCAGCCTACGAGCAGTACTTC.

This chain joins TRBV5-1 and TRBJ1-2; a weak D match, TRBD1 (5 bases). Trimming removed 0 bases at V and 7 bases at J, with 19 bases between. Per the germline V gene, CDR1 is SGHRS and CDR2 is YFSETQ. This CDR3 spans 16 amino acids. The CDR3 bases are TGCGCCAGCAGCTTGGCGGATTCCCTCCAAAGGGGTGGCTACACCTTC. This translates into CASSLADSLQRGGYTF.

The V gene is TRBV4-1, the J gene TRBJ1-2; the match to TRBD1 covers 8 bases. The V and J ends lost 4 bases and 2 bases, in that order; junction bases with no gene match: 6. The CDR3 spans 15 residues. Germline CDR1 reads MGHRA; CDR2 reads YSYEKL. CDR3 DNA: TGCGCCAGCAGCCCCGGACAGGGTTGGAACTATGGCTACACCTTC. Translated, it gives CASSPGQGWNYGYTF.

This clone was counted only a few times. V usage is TRBV29-1 and J usage is TRBJ1-2, with unresolved D. Trimming removed 3 bases at V and 8 bases at J, with 7 bases between. This CDR3 has 10 amino acids. Per germline, CDR1 SQVTM and CDR2 ANQGSEA. The CDR3 reads CSVDIQGYTF. CDR3 DNA: TGCAGCGTTGACATTCAGGGCTACACCTTC.

V usage is TRBV29-1 and J usage is TRBJ2-1; 11 bases map to TRBD2. The junction had 5 bases not matched to a gene; V was cut back by 6 bases and J by 7 bases. Germline CDR1 reads SQVTM; CDR2 reads ANQGSEA. The CDR3 spans 13 residues. This chain's CDR3 is CSVAGTSGNEQFF. The CDR3 coding sequence is TGCAGCGTGGCCGGGACTAGCGGAAATGAGCAGTTCTTC.

The chain carries TRBV7-9 and TRBJ2-7; 12 nucleotides line up with TRBD2. The germline V gene has CDR1 SEHNR and CDR2 FQNEAQ (reference sequence). With 4 bases clipped from V and 3 bases from J, the junction kept 13 bases outside the gene matches. The CDR3 length is 18 residues. The CDR3, as DNA: TGTGCCAGCAGCTCGTTCGGACTAGCGGGAACCCCGTTCTACGAGCAGTACTTC. Its protein is CASSSFGLAGTPFYEQYF.

V and J are TRBV19 and TRBJ1-4, with D possibly TRBD1 on 5 matching bases. Per the germline V gene, CDR1 is LNHDA and CDR2 is SQIVND (reference sequence). The CDR3 length is 16 residues. Trimming cost V 0 bases and J 3 bases, with 11 bases left between them. The chain's CDR3 is CASSIEGQAPNEKLFF. The CDR3, as DNA: TGTGCCAGTAGTATAGAGGGGCAGGCACCTAATGAAAAACTGTTTTTT.

V and J are TRBV6-5 and TRBJ2-7, with 8 bases matching TRBD2. CDR3 length: 16 amino acids. Germline V lookup: CDR1 MNHEY, CDR2 SVGAGI. V gave up 0 bases and J gave up 2 bases; unmatched junction bases: 6. CDR3 sequence reads: CASSYSRAGGAYEQYF. In DNA, the CDR3 is TGTGCCAGCAGTTACTCGAGGGCGGGAGGAGCCTACGAGCAGTACTTC.

The rearrangement uses TRBV11-3 and TRBJ1-1; TRBD1 aligns across 7 bases. V lost 3 bases, J lost 3 bases, and 7 bases stayed unmatched. The CDR3 spans 15 residues. Germline-derived CDR1 and CDR2 are SGHNT and YENEEA. CDR3 coding DNA: TGTGCCAGCAGCTTGTGGGACAGACTGTACACTGAAGCTTTCTTT. This translates into CASSLWDRLYTEAFF.

The chain employs TRBV7-2 and TRBJ2-3, with 8 bases that match TRBD2. The J segment lost 3 bases and the V segment lost 1 base, leaving 9 bases of the junction unmatched. Germline lookup yields CDR1 SGHTA and CDR2 FQGNSA. The CDR3 totals 17 residues. CDR3 in amino acids: CASSLGLAGPTTDTQYF. In DNA, the CDR3 is TGTGCCAGCAGCTTAGGGCTAGCGGGCCCAACAACAGATACGCAGTATTTT.

The chain employs TRBV13 and TRBJ2-2; perhaps TRBD1 as D (6 bases). The CDR3 spans 14 residues. Germline CDR1 reads PRHDT; CDR2 reads FYEKMQ (reference sequence). V lost 5 bases, J lost 5 bases, and 12 bases lay in between. The CDR3 DNA reads as TGTGCCAGCAGCCCCGAACAGGGTACCGGGGAGCTGTTTTTT. This translates into CASSPEQGTGELFF.

The chain is built from TRBV7-2 and TRBJ2-7, with 7 bases that match TRBD2. This CDR3 has 13 residues. Germline trimming cut 5 bases from V and 4 bases from J; bases unmatched to any gene: 5. In germline, CDR1 is SGHTA, CDR2 FQGNSA. The CDR3 DNA sequence: TGTGCCAGCAGCATGGCGGGAGTGTACGAGCAGTACTTC. This codes for CASSMAGVYEQYF.

Here the CDR3 DNA reads TGTGCCAGCCTCTACTGGGCGGGAGTAACTGGGGCCAACGTCCTGACTTTC. This translates into CASLYWAGVTGANVLTF. The chain carries TRBV28 and TRBJ2-6, with 7 bases aligning to TRBD2. Germline V gene data show CDR1 as MDHEN and CDR2 as SYDVKM. Trimming took 8 bases from V and 2 from J; bases not matched to a gene: 12. The CDR3 runs 17 residues.

V usage is TRBV2 and J usage is TRBJ1-5, with TRBD1 matching over 10 bases. The length of the CDR3 is 15 residues. Unmatched junction bases numbered 6, after V lost 6 bases and J lost 4 bases. Germline lookup yields CDR1 SNHLY and CDR2 FYNNEI. The CDR3 nucleotides read TGTGCCAGCAGCTCCCCGGACAGGGGGAATCAGCCCCAGCATTTT. Protein product: CASSSPDRGNQPQHF.